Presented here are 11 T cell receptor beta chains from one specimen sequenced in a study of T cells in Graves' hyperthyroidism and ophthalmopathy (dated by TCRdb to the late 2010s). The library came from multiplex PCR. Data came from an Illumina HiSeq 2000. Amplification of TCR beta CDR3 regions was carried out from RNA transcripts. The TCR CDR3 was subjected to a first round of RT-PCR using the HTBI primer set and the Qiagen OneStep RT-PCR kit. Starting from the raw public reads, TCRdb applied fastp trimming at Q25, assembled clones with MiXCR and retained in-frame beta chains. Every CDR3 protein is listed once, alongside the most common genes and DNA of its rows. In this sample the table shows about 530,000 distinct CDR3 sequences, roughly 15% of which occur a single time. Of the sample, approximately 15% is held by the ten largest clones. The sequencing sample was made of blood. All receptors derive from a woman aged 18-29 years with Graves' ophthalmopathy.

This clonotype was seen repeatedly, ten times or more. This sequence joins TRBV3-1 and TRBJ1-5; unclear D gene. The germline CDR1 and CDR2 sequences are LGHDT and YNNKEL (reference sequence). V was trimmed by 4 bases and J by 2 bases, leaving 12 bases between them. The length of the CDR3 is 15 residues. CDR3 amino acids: CASSRDPFGNQPQHF. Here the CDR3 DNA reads TGTGCCAGCAGCCGCGACCCTTTTGGCAATCAGCCCCAGCATTTT.

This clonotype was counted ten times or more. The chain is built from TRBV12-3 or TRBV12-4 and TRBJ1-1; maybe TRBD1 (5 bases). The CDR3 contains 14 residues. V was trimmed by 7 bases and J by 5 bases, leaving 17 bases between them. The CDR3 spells CASTIPGRGTEAFF. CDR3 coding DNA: TGTGCCAGCACAATCCCCGGACGGGGGACTGAAGCTTTCTTT.

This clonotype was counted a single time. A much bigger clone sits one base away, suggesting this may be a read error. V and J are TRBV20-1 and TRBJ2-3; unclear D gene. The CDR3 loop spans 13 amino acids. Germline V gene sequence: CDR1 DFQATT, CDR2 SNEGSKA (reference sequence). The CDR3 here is CSARGRVADAQYF. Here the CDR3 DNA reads TGCAGTGCTAGAGGGCGCGTCGCAGATGCGCAGTATTTT.

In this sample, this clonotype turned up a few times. The CDR3 coding sequence is TGCGCCAGCAGCCAAGAAGGGGCGCGCGGCTACACCTTC. This sequence encodes CASSQEGARGYTF. V gene TRBV4-1 combines with J gene TRBJ1-2; a possible D gene is TRBD1 (5 bases). V lost 0 bases and J lost 8, with 10 bases in between. Germline assignment: CDR1 MGHRA and CDR2 YSYEKL. CDR3 length equals 13 residues.

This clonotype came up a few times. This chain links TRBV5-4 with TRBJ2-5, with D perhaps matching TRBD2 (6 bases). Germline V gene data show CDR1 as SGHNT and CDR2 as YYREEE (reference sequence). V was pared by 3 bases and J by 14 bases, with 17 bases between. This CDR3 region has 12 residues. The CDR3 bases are TGTGCCAGCAGCTCCGGGAGTTCCCCCACTTACTTC. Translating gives CASSSGSSPTYF.

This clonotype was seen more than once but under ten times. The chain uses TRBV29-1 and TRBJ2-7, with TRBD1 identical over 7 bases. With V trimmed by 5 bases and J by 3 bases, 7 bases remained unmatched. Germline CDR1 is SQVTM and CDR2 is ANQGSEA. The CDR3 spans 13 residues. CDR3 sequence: CSVRGTAGYEQYF. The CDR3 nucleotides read TGCAGCGTTAGAGGGACAGCCGGCTACGAGCAGTACTTC.

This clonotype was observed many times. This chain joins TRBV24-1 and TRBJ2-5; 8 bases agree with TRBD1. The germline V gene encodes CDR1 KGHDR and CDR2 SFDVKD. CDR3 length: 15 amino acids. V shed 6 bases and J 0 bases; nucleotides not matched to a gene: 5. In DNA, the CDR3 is TGTGCCACCAGTTTACAGGGGGGAGACCAAGAGACCCAGTACTTC. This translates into CATSLQGGDQETQYF.

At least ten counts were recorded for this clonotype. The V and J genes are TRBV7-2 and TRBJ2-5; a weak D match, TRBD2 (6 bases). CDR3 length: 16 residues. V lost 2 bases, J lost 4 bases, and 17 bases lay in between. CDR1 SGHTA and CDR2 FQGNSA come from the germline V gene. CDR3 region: CASSLLGRERAETQYF. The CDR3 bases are TGTGCCAGCAGCTTATTGGGACGGGAGCGGGCAGAGACCCAGTACTTC.

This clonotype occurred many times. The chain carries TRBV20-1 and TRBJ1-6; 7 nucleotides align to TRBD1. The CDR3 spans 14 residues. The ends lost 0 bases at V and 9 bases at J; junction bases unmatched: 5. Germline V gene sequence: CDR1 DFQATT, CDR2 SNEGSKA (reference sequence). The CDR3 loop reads CSARDPQGSSPLHF. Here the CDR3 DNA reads TGCAGTGCTAGAGATCCACAGGGGAGTTCACCCCTCCACTTT.

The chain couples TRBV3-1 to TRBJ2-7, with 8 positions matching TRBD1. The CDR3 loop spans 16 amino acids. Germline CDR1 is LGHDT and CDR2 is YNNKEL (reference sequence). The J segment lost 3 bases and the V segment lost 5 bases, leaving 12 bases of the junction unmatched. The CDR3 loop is CASSGGVRTGNYEQYF. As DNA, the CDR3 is TGTGCCAGCAGCGGAGGGGTTCGGACAGGGAACTACGAGCAGTACTTC.

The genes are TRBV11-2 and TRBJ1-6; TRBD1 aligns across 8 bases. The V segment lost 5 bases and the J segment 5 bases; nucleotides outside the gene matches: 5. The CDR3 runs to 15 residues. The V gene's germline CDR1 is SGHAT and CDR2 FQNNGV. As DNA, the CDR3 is TGTGCCAGCAGCCAGGACAGGGCCAATAATTCACCCCTCCACTTT. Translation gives CASSQDRANNSPLHF.